Below are 13 T cell receptor beta chains sequenced from a single sample in a study of early T cells in non-severe SARS-CoV-2 infection. One entry per CDR3 protein results from TCRdb running MiXCR on the 5' RACE reads. The table has 85,000 to 90,000 distinct CDR3 sequences, approximately 15% seen once. Material: whole blood. The receptors come from an adult who was a healthcare worker with PCR-confirmed SARS-CoV-2 infection or an uninfected control (not recorded which).

This clonotype was seen only a few times. The chain is built from TRBV7-8 and TRBJ2-3; D perhaps matches TRBD2 (6 bases). The germline gives CDR1 SGHVS, CDR2 FQNEAQ. The CDR3 totals 16 residues. Trimming took 4 bases from V and 4 from J, leaving 18 bases between them. The CDR3 region is CASSYQRVTSPDTQYF. CDR3 bases: TGTGCCAGCAGCTACCAGCGGGTGACGAGCCCAGATACGCAGTATTTT.

This clonotype was detected a few times. This rearrangement joins TRBV29-1 to TRBJ2-1; D ambiguous. Germline CDR1 SQVTM, CDR2 ANQGSEA. The CDR3 runs to 13 residues. V lost 3 bases, J lost 2 bases, and 8 bases lay in between. The CDR3 region is CSVEPLAYNEQFF. DNA of the CDR3: TGCAGCGTTGAGCCTCTCGCCTACAATGAGCAGTTCTTC.

This clonotype was recorded a few times. The rearrangement uses TRBV18 and TRBJ2-7; 7 bases match TRBD1. CDR3 length: 16 amino acids. Germline loops: CDR1 KGHSH, CDR2 LQKENI. The junction had 9 bases not matched to a gene; V was cut back by 4 bases and J by 0 bases. The CDR3 coding sequence is TGTGCCAGCTCACGTTCCGGGACAGTAGACTCCTACGAGCAGTACTTC. Protein sequence: CASSRSGTVDSYEQYF. The full variable domain, rest sourced from reference TRBV18 and TRBJ2-7, is NAGVMQNPRHLVRRRGQEARLRCSPMKGHSHVYWYRQLPEEGLKFMVYLQKENIIDESGMPKERFSAEFPKEGPSILRIQQVVRGDSAAYFCASSRSGTVDSYEQYFGPGTRLTVT.

This clonotype was counted between two and nine times. The chain has TRBV29-1 and TRBJ2-5; TRBD1 is a possible D gene (6 bases). The length of the CDR3 is 13 residues. Per germline, CDR1 SQVTM and CDR2 ANQGSEA. V was cut by 5 bases and J by 2 bases, with 12 bases left in between. CDR3 region: CSVNTGTQETQYF. The CDR3 bases are TGCAGCGTTAACACAGGGACGCAAGAGACCCAGTACTTC.

The sample holds a few counts of this clonotype. The V call is TRBV25-1, the J call TRBJ2-7; TRBD2 is a possible D gene (6 bases). The V end lost 1 base, the J end lost 3 bases, and 13 bases lay between the germline ends. Germline CDR1 reads MGHDK; CDR2 reads SYGVNS. The CDR3 sequence is 15 residues long. For the CDR3, the DNA is TGTGCCAGCAGTGAATCCCGGGAGACTTACTACGAGCAGTACTTC. Translated, it gives CASSESRETYYEQYF.

This clonotype was seen repeatedly, ten times or more. The rearrangement uses TRBV25-1 and TRBJ2-3, with D possibly being TRBD2 (6 bases). Germline assignment: CDR1 MGHDK and CDR2 SYGVNS. This CDR3 spans 17 amino acids. The germline V and J ends were trimmed by 2 bases and 9 bases, with 24 bases remaining between them. The chain's CDR3 is CASSEIRSAGLEDTQYF. For the CDR3, the DNA is TGTGCCAGCAGTGAAATTAGGTCGGCGGGACTGGAGGACACGCAGTATTTT.

V and J are TRBV5-6 and TRBJ1-3; possible D gene TRBD1, 5 bases. Germline V gene data show CDR1 as SGHDT and CDR2 as YYEEEE. Trimming shortened V by 6 bases and J by 3 bases, and 19 bases separated the two germline ends. CDR3 length equals 16 residues. CDR3 DNA sequence: TGTGCCAGCATACTTTGGCGGGGCGTCGGTGGAAACACCATATATTTT. Residues: CASILWRGVGGNTIYF.

This CDR3 is CASSPSGPHTEQFF. Written as DNA, the CDR3 is TGTGCCAGCAGCCCTAGCGGGCCCCACACTGAGCAGTTCTTC. The V and J genes are TRBV14 and TRBJ2-1, with 8 bases matching TRBD2. The CDR3 runs to 14 residues. The V segment lost 4 bases and the J segment 9 bases; nucleotides outside the gene matches: 8. Germline loops: CDR1 SGHDN, CDR2 FVKESK.

The chain is built from TRBV6-6 and TRBJ1-2, with 7 bases matching TRBD1. With 6 bases clipped from V and 0 bases from J, the junction kept 1 base outside the gene matches. This CDR3 region has 13 residues. Germline CDR1 reads MNHNY; CDR2 reads SVGAGI (reference sequence). The CDR3, as DNA: TGTGCCAGCAGCCAGGGGGCTAACTATGGCTACACCTTC. The encoded protein is CASSQGANYGYTF.

V is TRBV3-1 and J is TRBJ1-1, with unresolved D. Germline CDR1 is LGHDT and CDR2 is YNNKEL (reference sequence). The CDR3 has 15 amino acids. The germline V and J ends were trimmed by 6 bases and 1 base, with 15 bases remaining between them. CDR3 DNA sequence: TGTGCCAGCAGACATACACCCGGGCGGAACACTGAAGCTTTCTTT. This encodes CASRHTPGRNTEAFF.

J is TRBJ2-5 and V is TRBV6-2 or TRBV6-3, with D perhaps matching TRBD2 (5 bases). Trimming took 2 bases from V and 4 from J, leaving 11 bases between them. The CDR3 consists of 14 residues. The germline V gene has CDR1 MNHEY and CDR2 SVGEGT. CDR3 in amino acids: CASSYQLAGETQYF. As DNA, the CDR3 is TGTGCCAGCAGTTACCAGCTAGCCGGAGAGACCCAGTACTTC.

In its sample, this clonotype was seen many times. This rearrangement joins TRBV5-1 to TRBJ2-3; D may be TRBD1 or TRBD2 (5 bases each). The V gene lost 3 bases and the J gene lost 1 base, with 18 bases spanning the gap. Germline V gene sequence: CDR1 SGHRS, CDR2 YFSETQ. This CDR3 has 17 amino acids. This CDR3 is CASSSYPGLRGTDTQYF. CDR3 in DNA: TGCGCCAGCAGCTCGTATCCGGGGCTGAGGGGCACAGATACGCAGTATTTT.

In its sample, this clonotype was seen many times. V gene TRBV11-2 combines with J gene TRBJ2-7; unclear D gene. V lost 0 bases to trimming and J lost 4 bases, with 1 base between them. Germline V CDR1 and CDR2: SGHAT, FQNNGV. The CDR3 loop spans 11 amino acids. The CDR3 loop reads CASSLDYEQYF. CDR3 sequence (DNA): TGTGCCAGCAGCTTAGATTACGAGCAGTACTTC.